Listed below are T cell receptor beta chains from one sample, sequenced in a study of T cell responses to AZD1222 COVID-19 vaccine. Using immunoSEQ multiplex PCR, the repertoire was profiled, and TCRdb retains in-frame clones only, with some absent. The profile shows about 120,000 clones, around 90% of them singletons. The sample here was peripheral blood, taken 28 days after the second AZD1222 dose. These receptors were obtained from an adult who received the AZD1222 COVID-19 vaccine. CDR3s include the opening cysteine and the closing phenylalanine or tryptophan. The order of the fields is clone size, D gene, J gene, V gene, CDR3 DNA, CDR3 protein. A D gene is named only where the DNA matches it firmly. Size tells how often a clone was seen (once, few, many) or the class of an expanded clone, and some rows leave it out.

abundance: .; d_gene: .; j_gene: TRBJ1-1; v_gene: TRBV28; CDR3nt: TGTGCCAGCAGGACAGACACTGAAGCTTTCTTT; CDR3aa: CASRTDTEAFF
abundance: .; d_gene: TRBD1; j_gene: TRBJ1-6; v_gene: TRBV7-7; CDR3nt: TGTGCCAGCAGCCAGACAGGGCGGTCACCCCTCCACTTT; CDR3aa: CASSQTGRSPLHF
abundance: .; d_gene: .; j_gene: TRBJ1-2; v_gene: TRBV5-4; CDR3nt: TGTGCCAGCAGCTTGGCGGGACTGAACTATGGCTACACCTTC; CDR3aa: CASSLAGLNYGYTF
abundance: .; d_gene: TRBD1; j_gene: TRBJ2-7; v_gene: TRBV6-6; CDR3nt: TGTGCCAGCAGTTACGGGACAGGGGGCAAATACGAGCAGTACTTC; CDR3aa: CASSYGTGGKYEQYF
abundance: .; d_gene: .; j_gene: TRBJ1-5; v_gene: TRBV28; CDR3nt: TGTGTGGTGGATACAGGGACTAATCAGCCCCAGCATTTT; CDR3aa: CVVDTGTNQPQHF
abundance: .; d_gene: .; j_gene: TRBJ1-3; v_gene: TRBV18; CDR3nt: TGTGCCAGCTCACCACCATACAGGAGGGGGAACACCATATATTTT; CDR3aa: CASSPPYRRGNTIYF
abundance: .; d_gene: .; j_gene: TRBJ1-2; v_gene: TRBV29-1; CDR3nt: TGCAGCGTTGACAGGGACGGCTACACCTTC; CDR3aa: CSVDRDGYTF
abundance: .; d_gene: .; j_gene: TRBJ2-1; v_gene: TRBV7-2; CDR3nt: TGTGCCAGCAGCTTAGCCGCCGGGATTGAGCAGTTCTTC; CDR3aa: CASSLAAGIEQFF
abundance: few; d_gene: TRBD1; j_gene: TRBJ1-1; v_gene: TRBV18; CDR3nt: TGTGCCAGCTCACCACAGGGGGCTGGTGACACTGAAGCTTTCTTT; CDR3aa: CASSPQGAGDTEAFF
abundance: .; d_gene: .; j_gene: TRBJ1-1; v_gene: TRBV6-6; CDR3nt: TGTGCCAGCAGCAAAAAGGGAGGGGAGACTGAAGCTTTCTTT; CDR3aa: CASSKKGGETEAFF
abundance: .; d_gene: .; j_gene: TRBJ1-1; v_gene: TRBV4-1; CDR3nt: TGCGCCAGCAGCCCCCCCGGCAGGCAGGACACTGAAGCTTTCTTT; CDR3aa: CASSPPGRQDTEAFF
abundance: once; d_gene: .; j_gene: TRBJ1-1; v_gene: TRBV5-4; CDR3nt: TGTGCCAGCAGCAAATACAGAGGGGACACTGAAGCTTTCTTT; CDR3aa: CASSKYRGDTEAFF
abundance: once; d_gene: TRBD1; j_gene: TRBJ2-4; v_gene: TRBV5-4; CDR3nt: TGTGCCAGCAGCTTAAAACGCACACAGGGGTTAGCCAAAAACATTCAGTACTTC; CDR3aa: CASSLKRTQGLAKNIQYF
abundance: .; d_gene: .; j_gene: TRBJ1-6; v_gene: TRBV4-2; CDR3nt: TGTGCCAGCAGCCTTGGGAGGGAAGCACCCCTCCACTTT; CDR3aa: CASSLGREAPLHF
abundance: .; d_gene: TRBD2; j_gene: TRBJ2-3; v_gene: TRBV24-1; CDR3nt: TGTGCCACCGGAGCTAGCGGGGGGGCCAAGGATACGCAGTATTTT; CDR3aa: CATGASGGAKDTQYF
abundance: .; d_gene: .; j_gene: TRBJ2-5; v_gene: TRBV4-2; CDR3nt: TGTGCCAGCAGCCAAGAACTTCTCGGGGGGCGGGTAGAGACCCAGTACTTC; CDR3aa: CASSQELLGGRVETQYF
abundance: .; d_gene: .; j_gene: TRBJ2-5; v_gene: TRBV15; CDR3nt: TGTGCCACCAGCGGCCCCGGGACTTTCCAAGAGACTCAGTACTTC; CDR3aa: CATSGPGTFQETQYF
abundance: .; d_gene: .; j_gene: TRBJ1-1; v_gene: TRBV5-8; CDR3nt: TGTGCCAGCGCCCAACAGGCCCTGAACACTGAAGCTTTCTTT; CDR3aa: CASAQQALNTEAFF
abundance: .; d_gene: .; j_gene: TRBJ2-7; v_gene: TRBV7-3; CDR3nt: TGTGCCAGCAGCCCAGACGGCGCTCTCTACGAGCAGTACTTC; CDR3aa: CASSPDGALYEQYF
abundance: .; d_gene: TRBD1; j_gene: TRBJ1-2; v_gene: TRBV29-1; CDR3nt: TGCAGCGAAAAGGACAGGGGGCGCGATGGCTACACCTTC; CDR3aa: CSEKDRGRDGYTF
abundance: .; d_gene: .; j_gene: TRBJ1-3; v_gene: TRBV3-1/TRBV3-2; CDR3nt: TGTGCCAGCAGCCAATACAGGGTTCTCTCTGGAAACACCATATATTTT; CDR3aa: CASSQYRVLSGNTIYF
abundance: .; d_gene: .; j_gene: TRBJ1-1; v_gene: TRBV27; CDR3nt: TGTGCCAGCAGTTTAACCTCAGGGTGGGCCACTGAAGCTTTCTTT; CDR3aa: CASSLTSGWATEAFF
abundance: .; d_gene: .; j_gene: TRBJ1-2; v_gene: TRBV12-3/TRBV12-4; CDR3nt: TGTGCCAGCAGTTTGGCGGGGATCTATGGCTACACCTTC; CDR3aa: CASSLAGIYGYTF
abundance: .; d_gene: TRBD1; j_gene: TRBJ1-6; v_gene: TRBV9; CDR3nt: TGTGCCAGCAGCCCCCGAGGACAGGGTGATAATTCACCCCTCCACTTT; CDR3aa: CASSPRGQGDNSPLHF
abundance: .; d_gene: .; j_gene: TRBJ2-6; v_gene: TRBV10-3; CDR3nt: TGTGCCATCAGTGAGTCAGGGGGCTCTGGGGCCAACGTCCTGACTTTC; CDR3aa: CAISESGGSGANVLTF
abundance: .; d_gene: .; j_gene: TRBJ2-5; v_gene: TRBV28; CDR3nt: TGTGCCAGCAGCCTAGATCAAGAGACCCAGTACTTC; CDR3aa: CASSLDQETQYF
abundance: .; d_gene: .; j_gene: TRBJ2-7; v_gene: TRBV15; CDR3nt: TGTGCCACCAGCAGAGTAGGGAGACATTCCGAGCAGTACTTC; CDR3aa: CATSRVGRHSEQYF
abundance: .; d_gene: TRBD2; j_gene: TRBJ2-3; v_gene: TRBV19; CDR3nt: TGTGCCAGTAGTACCCTAGCGGGGCCCACAGATACGCAGTATTTT; CDR3aa: CASSTLAGPTDTQYF
abundance: .; d_gene: .; j_gene: TRBJ1-1; v_gene: TRBV19; CDR3nt: TGTGCCAGTAGTATCCAGCCCCGAGGGAACACTGAAGCTTTCTTT; CDR3aa: CASSIQPRGNTEAFF
abundance: .; d_gene: TRBD2; j_gene: TRBJ2-7; v_gene: TRBV4-2; CDR3nt: TGTGCCAGCAGCCAGGGGACTAGCGGCTACGAGCAGTACTTC; CDR3aa: CASSQGTSGYEQYF
abundance: once; d_gene: .; j_gene: TRBJ1-2; v_gene: TRBV5-4; CDR3nt: TGTGCCAGCAGCTTGGACAGGGTTGGCTATGGCTACACCTTC; CDR3aa: CASSLDRVGYGYTF
abundance: .; d_gene: TRBD2; j_gene: TRBJ2-2; v_gene: TRBV27; CDR3nt: TGTGCCAGCACTTACCCGGGACTATCCTTCACCGGGGAGCTGTTTTTT; CDR3aa: CASTYPGLSFTGELFF
abundance: .; d_gene: .; j_gene: TRBJ1-3; v_gene: TRBV18; CDR3nt: TGTGCCAGCTCACACTCTGGAAACACCATATATTTT; CDR3aa: CASSHSGNTIYF
abundance: .; d_gene: .; j_gene: TRBJ2-5; v_gene: TRBV6-6; CDR3nt: TGTGCCAGCAGTTACTCGGACGCCCCGGGAGAGACCCAGTACTTC; CDR3aa: CASSYSDAPGETQYF
abundance: .; d_gene: TRBD2; j_gene: TRBJ2-2; v_gene: TRBV10-3; CDR3nt: TGTGCCACCTCCTCCGGGACTAGCGGGGGGGCGAGCGGGGAGCTGTTTTTT; CDR3aa: CATSSGTSGGASGELFF
abundance: .; d_gene: TRBD1; j_gene: TRBJ1-6; v_gene: TRBV7-3; CDR3nt: TGTGCCAGCAGCCTAGATGGACAGGTTGCACCCCTCCACTTT; CDR3aa: CASSLDGQVAPLHF
abundance: .; d_gene: .; j_gene: TRBJ1-2; v_gene: TRBV5-4; CDR3nt: TGTGCCAGCAGCTTGGGGGCAGCTAACTATGGCTACACCTTC; CDR3aa: CASSLGAANYGYTF